The rows below give T cell receptor beta chains drawn from one sample of a study of OX40 agonist ivuxolimab in advanced cancers. Data came from immunoSEQ multiplex PCR; TCRdb stores just in-frame clones and leaves some out. In the table there are some 70,000 clones, 83% of which are singletons. The sequenced sample was CD4+ or CD8+ T cells sorted from blood, obtained in a trial of the OX40 agonist ivuxolimab. The receptors here all came from an adult with an advanced solid tumor such as melanoma, head and neck, liver or kidney cancer. Both conserved end residues are part of each CDR3. A D gene is named only where the DNA matches it firmly. Where a row states a size, it is once, few, many or the class of an expanded clone; other rows omit it.

V gene,clone size,D gene,J gene,CDR3 DNA,CDR3 protein
TRBV7-9,-,TRBD2,TRBJ2-2,TGTGCCAGCAGCTCTAGCGGGGGGAACACCGGGGAGCTGTTTTTT,CASSSSGGNTGELFF
TRBV5-1,-,-,TRBJ1-6,TGCGCCAGCAGCCCGAGGACGGAGCCCAATTCACCCCTCCACTTT,CASSPRTEPNSPLHF
TRBV28,-,-,TRBJ2-7,TGTGCCAGCAGCCCCGGACGTAACTACGAGCAGTACTTC,CASSPGRNYEQYF
TRBV5-5,-,-,TRBJ1-1,TGTGCCAGCAGCTTGGATCCGGGGCGTACTGAAGCTTTCTTT,CASSLDPGRTEAFF
TRBV2,-,TRBD2,TRBJ2-5,TGTGCCAGCAGTGAAAGGCTAGCGGGGGGGCCTTATCCCGAGACCCAGTACTTC,CASSERLAGGPYPETQYF
TRBV5-1,-,-,TRBJ1-4,TGCGCCAGCAGCCGAGGATTGGACGGAGCCCAATCAACTAATGAAAAACTGTTTTTT,CASSRGLDGAQSTNEKLFF
TRBV13,-,-,TRBJ2-2,TGTGCCAGCAGCTTAGGCGATTGGGACGGGGAGCTGTTTTTT,CASSLGDWDGELFF
TRBV18,-,TRBD1,TRBJ1-2,TGTGCCAGCTCACCTCCCGTCGCGCAGGGGGCCTATGGCTACACCTTC,CASSPPVAQGAYGYTF
TRBV15,-,TRBD1,TRBJ2-1,TGTGCCACCAGCAGACCTACCCGGCTGGACAGGGGTAGTGAGCAGTTCTTC,CATSRPTRLDRGSEQFF
TRBV11-3,-,-,TRBJ1-2,TGTGCCAGCAGCTTAGACGGGACGGCGGGAAACACCTTC,CASSLDGTAGNTF
TRBV6-1,few,-,TRBJ1-1,TGTGCCAGCACTGAGGTTGGGAGGAACACTGAAGCTTTCTTT,CASTEVGRNTEAFF
TRBV5-4,-,-,TRBJ2-3,TGTGCCAGCGAACGACAGGGCCGTCGGGGGACAGATACGCAGTATTTT,CASERQGRRGTDTQYF
TRBV2,once,-,TRBJ2-3,TGTGCCAGCATTCCTCCGAGGGGGAGATCAGCAGATACGCAGTATTTT,CASIPPRGRSADTQYF
TRBV11-3,-,-,TRBJ2-6,TGTGCCAGCAGCTCTCTGTCATCTCGACAAAGTCGGGCCAACGTCCTGACTTTC,CASSSLSSRQSRANVLTF
TRBV19,-,-,TRBJ1-1,TGTGCCAGTAGTCCCAGGGCAGGGTTGAACACTGAAGCTTTCTTT,CASSPRAGLNTEAFF
TRBV5-1,-,-,TRBJ2-2,TGCGCCAGCAACCTAGCGACACTCGACACCGGGGAGCTGTTTTTT,CASNLATLDTGELFF
TRBV27,-,-,TRBJ1-4,TGTGCCAGCAGTTTAAATCTAAAACATACAGGTTCAACTAATGAAAAACTGTTTTTT,CASSLNLKHTGSTNEKLFF
TRBV27,-,-,TRBJ2-3,TGTGCCAGCAGTTCTCCGGGACTCGAATTCACAGATACGCAGTATTTT,CASSSPGLEFTDTQYF
TRBV5-1,once,-,TRBJ2-3,TGCGCCAGCAGCTTGGTAGTGGCAGCTAGCACAGATACGCAGTATTTT,CASSLVVAASTDTQYF
TRBV7-9,few,TRBD2,TRBJ2-7,TGTGCCAGCAGCCGCGGACTAGCGGGGACCTACGAGCAGTACTTC,CASSRGLAGTYEQYF
TRBV27,-,-,TRBJ2-1,TGTGCCAGCAGTTTATCGAGGCCGGTGGTCTACAATGAGCAGTTCTTC,CASSLSRPVVYNEQFF
TRBV5-1,-,TRBD1,TRBJ2-3,TGCGCCAGCAGCTTATGGGACAGGGGTACAGATACGCAGTATTTT,CASSLWDRGTDTQYF
TRBV5-4,-,-,TRBJ1-2,TGTGCCAGCAGCCCTCGGGACGCTGCTAACTATGGCTACACCTTC,CASSPRDAANYGYTF
TRBV13,medium-sized,TRBD1,TRBJ1-6,TGTGCCAGCAGCCTCGACAGGGGGGGAGGGGTTTCACCCCTCCACTTT,CASSLDRGGGVSPLHF
TRBV6-6,-,-,TRBJ1-1,TGTGCCAGCAGTTACTTGGGTTACACTGAAGCTTTCTTT,CASSYLGYTEAFF
TRBV6-5,-,TRBD1,TRBJ2-7,TGTGCCAGCAGTTTCTACCGGGACAGCTACGAGCAGTACTTC,CASSFYRDSYEQYF
TRBV19,-,-,TRBJ2-2,TGTGCCAGTAGTTGGCAGCGGGCCGGGGAGCTGTTTTTT,CASSWQRAGELFF
TRBV5-1,-,-,TRBJ1-1,TGCGCCAGCAGCTTGGGCCGTCATGACACTGAAGCTTTCTTT,CASSLGRHDTEAFF
TRBV9,-,-,TRBJ1-1,TGTGCCAGCAGCGGACAGAGAACAAACACTGAAGCTTTCTTT,CASSGQRTNTEAFF
TRBV4-2,-,-,TRBJ1-2,TGTGCCAGCAGCTTTTCAGGGGCCTATGGCTACACCTTC,CASSFSGAYGYTF
TRBV7-2,few,-,TRBJ2-5,TGTGCCAGCAGCCTAGGTGCCTTTGAGACCCAGTACTTC,CASSLGAFETQYF
TRBV6-6,-,-,TRBJ1-6,TGTGCCAGCAGTCTCGGTATTTCTGCAAATTCACCCCTCCACTTT,CASSLGISANSPLHF
TRBV5-1,-,-,TRBJ1-4,TGCGCCAGCAGCGGCACAGGGAGGATCGAGGAAAAACTGTTTTTT,CASSGTGRIEEKLFF
TRBV6-1,-,TRBD1,TRBJ1-2,TGTGCCAGCAGTTGGGACAGGGTAAAAGGCTACACCTTC,CASSWDRVKGYTF
TRBV19,-,TRBD1,TRBJ2-5,TGTGCCAGTAGTGGACAGGGGGCGGAGACCCAGTACTTC,CASSGQGAETQYF
TRBV5-1,-,TRBD1,TRBJ1-2,TGCGCCAGCAGCTCGTCAAGGGGGCTACAAGGCTACACCTTC,CASSSSRGLQGYTF
TRBV28,-,-,TRBJ1-2,TGTGCCAGCAGCCTCAGGGACTATGGCTACACCTTC,CASSLRDYGYTF
TRBV6-5,once,-,TRBJ2-7,TGTGCCAGCAGTGAACCTACTTCCTACGAGCAGTACTTC,CASSEPTSYEQYF
TRBV27,-,-,TRBJ2-7,TGTGCCAGCCAAGAAGGGGGGAGCTCCTACGAGCAGTACTTC,CASQEGGSSYEQYF
TRBV4-2,medium-sized,-,TRBJ2-7,TGTGCCAGCAGCCAAGGGTCCAGACAGTCCTACGAGCAGTACTTC,CASSQGSRQSYEQYF
TRBV30,-,-,TRBJ1-2,TGTGCCTGGAGTGTTAGATCTGAGTCGGGCTACACCTTC,CAWSVRSESGYTF
TRBV29-1,-,TRBD1,TRBJ1-1,TGCAGCTCCATTCCCCTCGACAGGGAGAGAGCTTTCTTT,CSSIPLDRERAFF
TRBV18,-,-,TRBJ2-7,TGTGCCAGCTCACCACCTCAGGGGTGGAGGTCCGGCGAGCAGTACTTC,CASSPPQGWRSGEQYF
TRBV5-1,-,-,TRBJ2-3,TGCGCCAGCAGCTTGGGTGGGTCCGCAGATACGCAGTATTTT,CASSLGGSADTQYF
TRBV25-1,once,-,TRBJ1-4,TGTGCCAGCAGCAGAAATGAAAAACTGTTTTTT,CASSRNEKLFF
TRBV5-8,-,-,TRBJ1-2,TGTGCCAGCAGCCGACAAGCTCTTCCTGGCTACACCTTC,CASSRQALPGYTF
TRBV6-5,-,-,TRBJ1-2,TGTGCCAGCAGTCCACAGGGCCCCTATGGCTACACCTTC,CASSPQGPYGYTF
TRBV7-9,-,-,TRBJ1-5,TGTGCCAGCAGCGATGCCAATCAGCCCCAGCATTTT,CASSDANQPQHF
TRBV9,-,-,TRBJ1-1,TGTGCCAGCAGCGTAGATGTTAGGGACACTGAAGCTTTCTTT,CASSVDVRDTEAFF
TRBV5-4,-,-,TRBJ1-1,TGTGCCAGCAGCTTGTTTGATCGGAACACTGAAGCTTTCTTT,CASSLFDRNTEAFF
TRBV7-9,once,TRBD1,TRBJ1-1,TGTGCCAGCAGCTCGACAGGGGCTATGAACACTGAAGCTTTCTTT,CASSSTGAMNTEAFF
TRBV7-2,-,-,TRBJ1-5,TGTGCCAGCAGCTTACCGGGCTGGAGCAATCAGCCCCAGCATTTT,CASSLPGWSNQPQHF
TRBV30,-,TRBD2,TRBJ2-1,TGTGCCTGGAGTCTCCTAGCGGGGGGGCCAGATGAGCAGTTCTTC,CAWSLLAGGPDEQFF
TRBV5-1,-,TRBD1,TRBJ1-1,TGCGCCAGCAGCTTTCCGACAGGGGGCACTGAAGCTTTCTTT,CASSFPTGGTEAFF
TRBV27,once,-,TRBJ1-2,TGTGCCAGCAGGCGGACTCCCAGGGATCCTAACTATGGCTACACCTTC,CASRRTPRDPNYGYTF
TRBV5-6,-,-,TRBJ1-1,TGTGCCAGCAGCGTCACAGGGTTGTCGGACACTGAAGCTTTCTTT,CASSVTGLSDTEAFF
TRBV7-2,once,-,TRBJ1-2,TGTGCCAGCAGCTTGTTTGGAGGAAGCTATGGCTACACCTTC,CASSLFGGSYGYTF